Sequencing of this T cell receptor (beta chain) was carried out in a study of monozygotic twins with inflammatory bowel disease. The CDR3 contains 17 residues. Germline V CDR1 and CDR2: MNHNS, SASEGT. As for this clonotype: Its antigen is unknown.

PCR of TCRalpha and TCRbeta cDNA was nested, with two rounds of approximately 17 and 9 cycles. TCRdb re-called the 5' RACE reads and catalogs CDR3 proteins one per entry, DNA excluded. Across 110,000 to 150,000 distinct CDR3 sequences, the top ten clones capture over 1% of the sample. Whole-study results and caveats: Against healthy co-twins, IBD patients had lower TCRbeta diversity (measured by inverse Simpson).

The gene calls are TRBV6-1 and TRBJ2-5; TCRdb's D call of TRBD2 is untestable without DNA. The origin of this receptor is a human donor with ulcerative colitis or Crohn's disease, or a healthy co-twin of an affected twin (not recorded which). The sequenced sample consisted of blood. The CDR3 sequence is CASSEFAGGTIQETQYF.